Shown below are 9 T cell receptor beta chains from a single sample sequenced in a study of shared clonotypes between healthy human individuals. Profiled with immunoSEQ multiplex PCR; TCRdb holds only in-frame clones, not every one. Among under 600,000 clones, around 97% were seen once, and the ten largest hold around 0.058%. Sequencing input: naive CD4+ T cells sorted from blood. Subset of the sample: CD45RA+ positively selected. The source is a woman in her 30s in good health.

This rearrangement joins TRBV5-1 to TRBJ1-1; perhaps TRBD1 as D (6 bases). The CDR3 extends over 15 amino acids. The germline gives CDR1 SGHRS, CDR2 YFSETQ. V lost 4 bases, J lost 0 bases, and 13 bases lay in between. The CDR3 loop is CASSGTTGLNTEAFF. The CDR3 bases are TGCGCCAGCAGCGGGACTACAGGGCTGAACACTGAAGCTTTCTTT.

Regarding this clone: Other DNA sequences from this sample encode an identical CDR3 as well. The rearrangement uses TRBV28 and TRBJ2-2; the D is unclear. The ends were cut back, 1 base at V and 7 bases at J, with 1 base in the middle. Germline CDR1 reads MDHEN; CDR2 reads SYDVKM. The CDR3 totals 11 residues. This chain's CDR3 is CASSLFGELFF. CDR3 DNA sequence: TGTGCCAGCAGTTTATTCGGGGAGCTGTTTTTT. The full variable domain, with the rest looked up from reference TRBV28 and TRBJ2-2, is DVKVTQSSRYLVKRTGEKVFLECVQDMDHENMFWYRQDPGLGLRLIYFSYDVKMKEKGDIPEGYSVSREKKERFSLILESASTNQTSMYLCASSLFGELFFGEGSRLTVL.

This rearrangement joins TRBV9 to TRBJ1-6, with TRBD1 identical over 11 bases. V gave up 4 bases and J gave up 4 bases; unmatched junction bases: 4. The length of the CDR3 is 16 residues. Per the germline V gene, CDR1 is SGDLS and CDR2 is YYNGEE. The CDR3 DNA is TGTGCCAGCAGCCCGGACAGGGGGCAATATAATTCACCCCTCCACTTT. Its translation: CASSPDRGQYNSPLHF. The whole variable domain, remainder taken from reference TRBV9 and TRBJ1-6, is DSGVTQTPKHLITATGQRVTLRCSPRSGDLSVYWYQQSLDQGLQFLIQYYNGEERAKGNILERFSAQQFPDLHSELNLSSLELGDSALYFCASSPDRGQYNSPLHFGNGTRLTVT.

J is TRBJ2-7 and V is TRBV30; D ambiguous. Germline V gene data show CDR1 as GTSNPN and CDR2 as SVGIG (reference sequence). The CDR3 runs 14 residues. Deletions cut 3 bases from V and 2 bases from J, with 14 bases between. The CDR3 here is CAWRAPWRTYEQYF. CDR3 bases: TGTGCCTGGAGGGCCCCTTGGCGAACCTACGAGCAGTACTTC.

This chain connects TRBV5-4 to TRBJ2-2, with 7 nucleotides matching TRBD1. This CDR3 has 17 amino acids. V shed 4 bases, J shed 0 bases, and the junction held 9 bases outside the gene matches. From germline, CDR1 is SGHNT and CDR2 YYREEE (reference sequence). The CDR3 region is CASSLRTGAANTGELFF. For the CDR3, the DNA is TGTGCCAGCAGCCTTAGGACAGGAGCTGCGAACACCGGGGAGCTGTTTTTT.

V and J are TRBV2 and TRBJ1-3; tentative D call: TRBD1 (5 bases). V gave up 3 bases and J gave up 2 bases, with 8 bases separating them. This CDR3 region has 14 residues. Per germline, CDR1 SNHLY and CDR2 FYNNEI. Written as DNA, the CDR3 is TGTGCCAGCAGTGAGGGGACGACTGGAAACACCATATATTTT. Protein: CASSEGTTGNTIYF.

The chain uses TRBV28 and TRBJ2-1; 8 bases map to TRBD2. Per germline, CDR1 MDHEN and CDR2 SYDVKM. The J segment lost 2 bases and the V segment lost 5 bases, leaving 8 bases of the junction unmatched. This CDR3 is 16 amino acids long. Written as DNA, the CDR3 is TGTGCCAGCAGTAGCTCGGGGGGGGTAGCCTACAATGAGCAGTTCTTC. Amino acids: CASSSSGGVAYNEQFF.

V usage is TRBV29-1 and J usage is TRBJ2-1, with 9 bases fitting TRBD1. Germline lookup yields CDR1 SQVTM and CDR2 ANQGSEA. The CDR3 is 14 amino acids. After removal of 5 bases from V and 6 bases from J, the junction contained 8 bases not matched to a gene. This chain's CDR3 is CSVTGQGLRNEQFF. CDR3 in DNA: TGCAGCGTTACGGGACAGGGCCTTCGCAATGAGCAGTTCTTC.

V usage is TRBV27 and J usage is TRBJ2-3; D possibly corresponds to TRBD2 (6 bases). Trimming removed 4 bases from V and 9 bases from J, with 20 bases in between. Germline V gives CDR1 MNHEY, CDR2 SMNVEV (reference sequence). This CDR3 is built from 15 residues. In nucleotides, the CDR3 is TGTGCCAGCAGTTCATTTAAGAGGGGACTGGGGACGCAGTATTTT. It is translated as CASSSFKRGLGTQYF.